Presented here are 5 T cell receptor beta chains from one specimen sequenced in a study of blood T cell repertoires in COVID-19 (TCRdb year 2020). Receptor libraries were prepared by the immunoSEQ multiplex PCR assay. Held by TCRdb, this immuneACCESS table contains in-frame sequences only and omits some clones. Under half of the omission traces to an unresolved V gene where checked; the cause of the rest is unknown. The sample yields roughly 100,000 clones; approximately 88% were counted once. Approximately 5.1% of the sample is in the top ten clones. The sample was peripheral blood. The receptors were gathered from a human donor in a cohort sampled during active COVID-19.

Comments on this clone: This sample includes further DNA sequences coding for the same CDR3. The chain carries TRBV18 and TRBJ2-7, with a tentative D call TRBD1 (6 bases). The CDR3 spans 12 residues. Germline CDR1 and CDR2: KGHSH and LQKENI. V was clipped by 6 bases and J by 3 bases, with 9 bases between them. The CDR3: CASSPDSYEQYF. The DNA of the CDR3 is TGTGCCAGCTCGCCGGACAGCTACGAGCAGTACTTC.

The genes are TRBV29-1 and TRBJ1-2, with D perhaps TRBD1 (6 bases). The CDR3 is 14 amino acids. Per germline, CDR1 SQVTM and CDR2 ANQGSEA. Trimming pared 4 bases from V and 7 bases from J, leaving 19 bases between. The CDR3 DNA reads as TGCAGCGTTGTCCCGGGACAAAGGTTCGTTGGCTACACCTTC. Amino acids: CSVVPGQRFVGYTF. Full variable domain (rest looked up from reference TRBV29-1 and TRBJ1-2): SAVISQKPSRDICQRGTSLTIQCQVDSQVTMMFWYRQQPGQSLTLIATANQGSEATYESGFVIDKFPISRPNLTFSTLTVSNMSPEDSSIYLCSVVPGQRFVGYTFGSGTRLTVV.

The genes are TRBV25-1 and TRBJ1-2; D unresolved. This CDR3 is built from 13 residues. Trimming pared 5 bases from V and 0 bases from J, leaving 7 bases between. Germline V gene data show CDR1 as MGHDK and CDR2 as SYGVNS. The CDR3 sequence: CASSSPANYGYTF. CDR3 sequence (DNA): TGTGCCAGCAGTTCCCCAGCTAACTATGGCTACACCTTC.

A note on this clone: Other DNA sequences in this sample translate to the same CDR3. This rearrangement joins TRBV28 to TRBJ2-1; D is ambiguous. The germline V gene encodes CDR1 MDHEN and CDR2 SYDVKM. V lost 1 base to trimming and J lost 4 bases, with 8 bases between them. There are 14 residues in the CDR3. As DNA, the CDR3 is TGTGCCAGCAGTTTATCGGGTACTTACAATGAGCAGTTCTTC. Its translation is CASSLSGTYNEQFF.

The chain uses TRBV6-1 and TRBJ1-2; no clear D. The CDR3 spans 14 residues. V lost 2 bases and J 8 bases, leaving 15 bases between the germline ends. Germline values: CDR1 MNHNS, CDR2 SASEGT. The CDR3 region is CASSERREGVGYTF. The DNA of the CDR3 is TGTGCCAGCAGTGAACGTAGGGAGGGCGTAGGCTACACCTTC.